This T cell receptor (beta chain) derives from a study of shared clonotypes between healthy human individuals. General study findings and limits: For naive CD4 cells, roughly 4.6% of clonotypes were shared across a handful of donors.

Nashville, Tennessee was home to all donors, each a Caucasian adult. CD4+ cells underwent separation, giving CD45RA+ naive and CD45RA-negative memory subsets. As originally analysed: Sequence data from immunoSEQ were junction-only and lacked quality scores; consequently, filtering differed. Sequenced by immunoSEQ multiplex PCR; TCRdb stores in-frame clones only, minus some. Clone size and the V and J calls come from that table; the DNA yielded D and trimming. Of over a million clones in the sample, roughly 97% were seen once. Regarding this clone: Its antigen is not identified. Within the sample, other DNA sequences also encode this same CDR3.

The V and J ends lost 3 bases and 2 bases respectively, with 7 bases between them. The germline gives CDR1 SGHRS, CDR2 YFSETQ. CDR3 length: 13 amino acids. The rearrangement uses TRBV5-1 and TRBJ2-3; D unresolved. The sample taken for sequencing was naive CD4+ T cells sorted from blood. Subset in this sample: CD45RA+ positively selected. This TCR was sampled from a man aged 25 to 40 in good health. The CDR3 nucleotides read TGCGCCAGCAGCTCCATTTCCACAGATACGCAGTATTTT. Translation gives CASSSISTDTQYF.